The T cell receptor beta chain described here comes from a study of neurological immune-mediated disorders. The time point: longitudinal time-point 2. This CDR3 is 13 amino acids long. Deletions cut 10 bases from V and 1 base from J, with 12 bases between. Germline lookup yields CDR1 MNHNY and CDR2 SVGAGI (reference sequence). Remarks on this clonotype: This clone may be a read error of a much larger clone one base away.

Over 170 million TCR-beta sequences from 15-18 subjects came from every sequencing run. TCRdb fed the 5' RACE reads into MiXCR, producing one record per CDR3 protein. This table has 81,000 or so distinct CDR3 sequences, over 10% appearing once. This sequence was found in a female donor with HTLV-1-associated myelopathy (HAM/TSP). The chain recombines TRBV6-6 with TRBJ2-3; D tentatively fits TRBD1 or TRBD2 (6 bases each). What was sequenced was PBMCs. DNA of the CDR3: TGTGCCACGCAAGGGGGGTGCACAGATACGCAGTATTTT. Translated: CATQGGCTDTQYF.